Below, 6 T cell receptor beta chains from the same sample are listed, as sequenced in a study of vaccination and CD4 T cells after COVID-19. Cultured CD4+ T-cell DNA underwent Oncomine TCR Beta short-read sequencing. TCRdb re-called the PCR reads with MiXCR, one entry per CDR3 protein. The table has approximately 19,000 distinct CDR3 sequences, roughly 50% seen once; the top ten hold approximately 2.7%. The treatment here: approximately nine-day PBMC culture with coronavirus spike peptide pools or control peptides (ViraFEST assay). Which antigens these TCRs recognize remains unknown. Sequencing used CD4+ T cells from blood, cultured in vitro, obtained after SARS-CoV-2 vaccination. The receptors were sampled from a human donor who had recovered from COVID-19.

The gene calls are TRBV24-1 and TRBJ2-2, with D possibly matching TRBD1 (5 bases). The CDR3 loop spans 16 amino acids. Germline assignment: CDR1 KGHDR and CDR2 SFDVKD. Trimming took 0 bases from V and 0 from J, leaving 7 bases between them. The CDR3 sequence is CATSDLKGSNTGELFF. In DNA form, the CDR3 reads TGTGCCACCAGTGATTTGAAGGGGTCGAACACCGGGGAGCTGTTTTTT.

The sample holds a few counts of this clonotype. V and J are TRBV7-2 and TRBJ2-5; unclear D gene. This CDR3 has 14 amino acids. V was clipped by 3 bases and J by 5 bases, with 13 bases between them. The V gene's germline CDR1 is SGHTA and CDR2 FQGNSA. The CDR3: CASSLKVGRETQYF. The CDR3 DNA sequence: TGTGCCAGCAGCTTGAAGGTCGGTAGGGAGACCCAGTACTTC.

The rearrangement links TRBV12-3 or TRBV12-4 to TRBJ1-5, with 7 nucleotides matching TRBD1. With V trimmed by 7 bases and J by 7 bases, 7 bases remained unmatched. CDR3 length: 13 amino acids. DNA of the CDR3: TGTGCCAGCACCTCACAGGGGAACCAGCCCCAGCATTTT. Its protein is CASTSQGNQPQHF.

This clonotype was picked up a small number of times. This chain uses TRBV19 with TRBJ1-5, with 7 bases that match TRBD1. V dropped 4 bases and J dropped 1; count of bases not matched to a gene: 4. Germline CDR1 and CDR2: LNHDA and SQIVND (reference sequence). The CDR3 loop spans 15 amino acids. The CDR3 DNA is TGTGCCAGTAGTACTAGACAGGGAAGCAATCAGCCCCAGCATTTT. It is translated as CASSTRQGSNQPQHF.

The genes are TRBV7-9 and TRBJ1-1; D gene ambiguous. The V end was cut by 1 base, the J end by 4 bases, with 4 bases between. The CDR3 totals 12 residues. Germline CDR1 and CDR2: SEHNR and FQNEAQ (reference sequence). The chain's CDR3 is CASSLEVTEAFF. CDR3 in DNA: TGTGCCAGCAGCTTAGAAGTCACTGAAGCTTTCTTT.

The chain recombines TRBV2 with TRBJ1-5; 12 bases align to TRBD1. Per germline, CDR1 SNHLY and CDR2 FYNNEI. The CDR3 consists of 17 residues. The V gene end was trimmed by 0 bases and the J gene end by 7 bases; junction bases not matched to a gene: 7. For the CDR3, the DNA is TGTGCCAGCAGTGAAGCAGGGACAGGGGGCGCAGGGCAGCCCCAGCATTTT. It encodes CASSEAGTGGAGQPQHF.